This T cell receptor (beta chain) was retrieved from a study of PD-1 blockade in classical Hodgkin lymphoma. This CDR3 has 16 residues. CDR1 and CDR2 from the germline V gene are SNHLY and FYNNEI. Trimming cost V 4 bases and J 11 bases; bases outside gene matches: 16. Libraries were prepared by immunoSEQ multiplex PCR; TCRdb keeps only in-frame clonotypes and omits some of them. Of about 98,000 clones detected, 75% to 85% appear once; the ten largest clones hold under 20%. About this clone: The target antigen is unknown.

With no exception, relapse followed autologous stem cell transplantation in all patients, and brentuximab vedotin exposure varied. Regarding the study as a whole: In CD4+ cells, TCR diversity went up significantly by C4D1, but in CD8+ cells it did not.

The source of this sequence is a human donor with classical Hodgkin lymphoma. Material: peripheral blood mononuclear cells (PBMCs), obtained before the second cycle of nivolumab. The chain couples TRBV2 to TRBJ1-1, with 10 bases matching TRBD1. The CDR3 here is CASSGQGALILGLAFF. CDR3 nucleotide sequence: TGTGCCAGCAGTGGACAGGGGGCGCTAATATTGGGGTTGGCTTTCTTT.